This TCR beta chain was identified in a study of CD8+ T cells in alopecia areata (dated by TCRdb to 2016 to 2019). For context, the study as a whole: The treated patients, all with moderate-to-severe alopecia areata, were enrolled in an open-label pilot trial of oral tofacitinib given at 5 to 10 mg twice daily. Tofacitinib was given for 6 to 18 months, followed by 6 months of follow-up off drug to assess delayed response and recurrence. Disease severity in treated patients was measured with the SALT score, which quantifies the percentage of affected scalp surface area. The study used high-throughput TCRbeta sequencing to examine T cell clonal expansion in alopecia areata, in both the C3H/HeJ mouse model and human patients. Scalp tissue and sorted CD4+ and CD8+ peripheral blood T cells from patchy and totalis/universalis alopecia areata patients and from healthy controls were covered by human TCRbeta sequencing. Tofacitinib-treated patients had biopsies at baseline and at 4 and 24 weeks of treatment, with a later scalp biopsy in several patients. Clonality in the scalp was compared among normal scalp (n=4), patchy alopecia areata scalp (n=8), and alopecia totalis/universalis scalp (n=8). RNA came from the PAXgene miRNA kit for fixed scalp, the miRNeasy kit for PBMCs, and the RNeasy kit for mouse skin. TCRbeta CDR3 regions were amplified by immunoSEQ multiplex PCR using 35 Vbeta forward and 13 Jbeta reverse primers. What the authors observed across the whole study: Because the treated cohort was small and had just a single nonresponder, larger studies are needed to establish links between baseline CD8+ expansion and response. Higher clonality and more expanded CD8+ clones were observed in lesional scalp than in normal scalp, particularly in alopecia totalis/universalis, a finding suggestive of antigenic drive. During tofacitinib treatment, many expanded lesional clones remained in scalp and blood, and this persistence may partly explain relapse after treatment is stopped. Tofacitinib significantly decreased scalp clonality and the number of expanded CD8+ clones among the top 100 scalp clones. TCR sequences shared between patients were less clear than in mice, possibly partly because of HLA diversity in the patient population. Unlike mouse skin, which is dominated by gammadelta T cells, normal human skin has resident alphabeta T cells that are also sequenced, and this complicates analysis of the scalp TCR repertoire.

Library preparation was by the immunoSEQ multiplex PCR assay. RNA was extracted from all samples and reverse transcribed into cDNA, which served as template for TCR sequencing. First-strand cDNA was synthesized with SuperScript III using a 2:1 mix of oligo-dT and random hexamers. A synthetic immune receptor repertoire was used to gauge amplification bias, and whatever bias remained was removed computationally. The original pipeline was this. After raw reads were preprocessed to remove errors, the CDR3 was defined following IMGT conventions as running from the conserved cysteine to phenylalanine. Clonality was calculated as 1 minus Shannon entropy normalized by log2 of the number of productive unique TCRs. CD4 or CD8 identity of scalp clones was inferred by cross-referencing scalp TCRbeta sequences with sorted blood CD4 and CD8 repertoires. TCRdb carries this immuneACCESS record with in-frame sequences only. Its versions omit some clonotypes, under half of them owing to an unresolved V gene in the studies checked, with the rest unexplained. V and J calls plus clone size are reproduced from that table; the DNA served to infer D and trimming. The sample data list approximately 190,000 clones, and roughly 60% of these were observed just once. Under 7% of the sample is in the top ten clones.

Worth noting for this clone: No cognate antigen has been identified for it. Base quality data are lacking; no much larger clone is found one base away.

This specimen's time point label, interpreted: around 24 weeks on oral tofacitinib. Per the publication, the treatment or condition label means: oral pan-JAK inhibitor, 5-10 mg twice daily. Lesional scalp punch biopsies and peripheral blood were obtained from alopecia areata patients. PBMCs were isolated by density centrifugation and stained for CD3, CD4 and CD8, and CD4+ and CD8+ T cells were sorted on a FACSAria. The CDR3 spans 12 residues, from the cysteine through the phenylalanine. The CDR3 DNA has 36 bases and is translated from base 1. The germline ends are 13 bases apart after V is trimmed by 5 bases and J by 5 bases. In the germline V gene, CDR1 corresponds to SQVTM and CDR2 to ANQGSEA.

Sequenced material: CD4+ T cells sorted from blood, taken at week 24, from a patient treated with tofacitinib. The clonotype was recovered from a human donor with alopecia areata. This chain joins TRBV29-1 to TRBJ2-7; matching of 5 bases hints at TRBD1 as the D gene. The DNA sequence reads TGCAGCGTTCAGCCAGGGAACAACGAGCAGTACTTC. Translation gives CSVQPGNNEQYF.